This section outlines one T cell receptor beta chain sequence together with its context. Sequencing was performed with immunoSEQ multiplex PCR; in TCRdb, only in-frame clones are kept and a portion is missing. This sample carries 300,000 or so clones, more than 75% of them seen once, and the ten largest clones take around 2.5%. The data stem from a study of blood T cell repertoires in COVID-19. On the study more broadly: Samples taken during acute and convalescent COVID-19 were collected in the United States, Italy and Spain.

Germline V gene lookup returns CDR1 MGHRA and CDR2 YSYEKL. The V and J ends lost 5 bases and 3 bases respectively, with 14 bases between them. The CDR3 spans 14 residues. Individuals aged about 18 to 95 years were recruited from fewer than 25 US areas. Cohort 3 donors were reported recovered after two negative PCRs, clearance, or symptom resolution. The rearrangement uses TRBV4-1 and TRBJ2-7; D is possibly TRBD1 (6 bases). This clonotype originated in a man between 60 and 75 years old who had recovered from COVID-19. Sequences were obtained from PBMCs or T cells enriched from blood (not recorded which). CDR3 DNA sequence: TGCGCCAGCAGCGACGACGGGACATTCTACGAGCAGTACTTC. Its translation is CASSDDGTFYEQYF.